Shown below are 7 T cell receptor beta chains from a single sample sequenced in a study of blood T cell repertoires in COVID-19. The data were produced by immunoSEQ multiplex PCR, yet TCRdb's version contains in-frame clones alone and is incomplete. The sample records 100,000 to 150,000 clones, around four fifths being singletons. The sequencing sample was made of peripheral blood. The source is an elderly man with active or convalescent COVID-19.

The V gene is TRBV7-9, the J gene TRBJ2-2; 7 bases align to TRBD2. J gave up 6 bases and V 3 bases, and 7 bases lay outside the gene matches. CDR3 size: 15 residues. CDR1 and CDR2 from the germline V gene are SEHNR and FQNEAQ (reference sequence). The CDR3 loop reads CASSFLSGEAGELFF. Written as DNA, the CDR3 is TGTGCCAGCAGCTTCTTAAGCGGGGAGGCCGGGGAGCTGTTTTTT.

The DNA for the CDR3 is TGCGCCAGCAGCCAAGGGTTGGCTCAGCCCCAGCATTTT. As protein: CASSQGLAQPQHF. The genes are TRBV4-3 and TRBJ1-5; no clear D. The germline gives CDR1 LGHNA, CDR2 YSLEER. The CDR3 sequence is 13 residues long. V shed 1 base and J shed 6 bases, with 7 bases lying between them.

The chain is built from TRBV4-3 and TRBJ2-7; D possibly corresponds to TRBD1 (5 bases). CDR3 length: 15 amino acids. Trimming removed 0 bases at V and 6 bases at J, with 15 bases between. Germline CDR1 LGHNA, CDR2 YSLEER. CDR3 sequence reads: CASSQDIQVLGEQYF. The CDR3 DNA sequence: TGCGCCAGCAGCCAAGACATACAGGTTCTGGGCGAGCAGTACTTC.

The rearrangement joins TRBV19 to TRBJ1-1; maybe TRBD1 (5 bases). Germline-derived CDR1 and CDR2 are LNHDA and SQIVND (reference sequence). CDR3 length: 14 amino acids. V shed 0 bases and J shed 4 bases, with 9 bases lying between them. Here the CDR3 DNA reads TGTGCCAGTAGTATAGACGCAGACAGCACTGAAGCTTTCTTT. Amino acids: CASSIDADSTEAFF.

The chain is built from TRBV10-3 and TRBJ1-1; 7 nucleotides align to TRBD1. This CDR3 is built from 13 residues. J lost 1 base, V lost 4 bases, and 0 bases had no gene match. Germline values: CDR1 ENHRY, CDR2 SYGVKD. The DNA for the CDR3 is TGTGCCATCAGTGGACAGGGGAACACTGAAGCTTTCTTT. It specifies CAISGQGNTEAFF.

The V gene is TRBV5-1, the J gene TRBJ2-5; 9 bases align to TRBD2. Germline CDR1 is SGHRS and CDR2 is YFSETQ. The CDR3 is made up of 17 amino acids. V lost 0 bases and J lost 0; bases outside the gene matches: 6. CDR3 in DNA: TGCGCCAGCAGCTTGGGTAATAGCGGGGGAAACCAAGAGACCCAGTACTTC. Its protein product is CASSLGNSGGNQETQYF.

This chain uses TRBV20-1 with TRBJ2-6; D is possibly TRBD2 (6 bases). Trimming left V 3 bases short and J 1 base short, with 7 bases between. Germline V lookup: CDR1 DFQATT, CDR2 SNEGSKA (reference sequence). The CDR3 consists of 14 residues. Here the CDR3 reads CSASAGSGANVLTF. For the CDR3, the DNA is TGCAGTGCTAGTGCGGGGTCTGGGGCCAACGTCCTGACTTTC.